This entry concerns a single T cell receptor beta chain. Under the authors' procedure: Amplification from reference gene primers served as the basis for estimated nucleated cell counts. Generated by immunoSEQ multiplex PCR, the TCRdb table keeps only in-frame clones and is missing some. V and J calls and clone size come straight from that table; D and trimming were deduced from the DNA. The table has roughly 200,000 clones, around nine tenths seen once. This entry is derived from a study of blood T cell repertoires in COVID-19. In the study overall: The origin of the acute and convalescent COVID-19 samples was the United States, Italy and Spain. The cDNA or gDNA used as material had been derived from T cells, B-cell-depleted T cells, or PBMCs.

The CDR3 is made up of 17 amino acids. Trimming at V came to 3 bases and at J to 3 bases, leaving 9 bases not matched to a gene. Per germline, CDR1 SGHRS and CDR2 YFSETQ. The receptor was derived from a man younger than 35 with active or convalescent COVID-19. The V call is TRBV5-1, the J call TRBJ2-1; TRBD2 matches 10 bases. The sequenced sample was peripheral blood. The CDR3: CASSSTSGLGNYNEQFF. CDR3 coding DNA: TGCGCCAGCAGCTCGACTAGCGGGTTAGGCAACTACAATGAGCAGTTCTTC. The full variable domain, rest sourced from reference TRBV5-1 and TRBJ2-1, is KAGVTQTPRYLIKTRGQQVTLSCSPISGHRSVSWYQQTPGQGLQFLFEYFSETQRNKGNFPGRFSGRQFSNSRSEMNVSTLELGDSALYLCASSSTSGLGNYNEQFFGPGTRLTVL.